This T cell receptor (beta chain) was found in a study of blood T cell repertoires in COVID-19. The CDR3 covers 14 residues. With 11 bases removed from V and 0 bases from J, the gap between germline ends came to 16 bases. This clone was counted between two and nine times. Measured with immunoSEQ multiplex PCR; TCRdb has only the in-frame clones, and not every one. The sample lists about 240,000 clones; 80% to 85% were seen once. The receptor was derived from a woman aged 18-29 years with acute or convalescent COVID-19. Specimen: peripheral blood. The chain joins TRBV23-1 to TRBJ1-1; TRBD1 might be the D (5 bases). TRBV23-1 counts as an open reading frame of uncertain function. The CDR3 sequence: CALSGGLMNTEAFF. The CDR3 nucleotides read TGCGCCCTTAGTGGGGGACTCATGAACACTGAAGCTTTCTTT.